The rows below give T cell receptor beta chains drawn from one sample of a study of T cells in narcolepsy. Some clones are missing from TCRdb's copy, which holds only in-frame ones; the method was immunoSEQ multiplex PCR. The data show tens of thousands of clones, with around 86% seen just once and more than 1.5% held by the top ten. The sample consisted of memory (CD45RA-) CD4+ T cells from blood. The receptors were sampled from a human donor in good health. Each CDR3 is given with its conserved first and last residue. The D gene is left open where the match is weak. Size is omitted from some rows. Given values are once, few, many or a class for expanded clones.

size: .
J: TRBJ2-7
D: TRBD1
V: TRBV5-1
CDR3: CASSTGRTGGAYEQYF
DNA: TGCGCCAGCAGCACCGGGCGGACAGGGGGGGCCTACGAGCAGTACTTC

size: .
J: TRBJ2-5
D: .
V: TRBV19
CDR3: CASTDRGGTETQYF
DNA: TGTGCCAGTACGGACCGCGGCGGGACGGAAACCCAGTACTTC

size: few
J: TRBJ1-1
D: .
V: TRBV2
CDR3: CARPGTNF
DNA: TGTGCCAGGCCCGGGACAAACTTT

size: .
J: TRBJ1-5
D: .
V: TRBV7-2
CDR3: CASSLGGTVYSNQPQHF
DNA: TGTGCCAGCAGCTTAGGGGGGACGGTTTATAGCAATCAGCCCCAGCATTTT

size: .
J: TRBJ2-3
D: .
V: TRBV29-1
CDR3: CSVGRGASTDTQYF
DNA: TGCAGCGTTGGAAGGGGGGCCTCCACAGATACGCAGTATTTT

size: .
J: TRBJ1-2
D: .
V: TRBV5-1
CDR3: CASSLDQGRGYTF
DNA: TGCGCCAGCAGCTTGGACCAGGGGCGGGGCTACACCTTC

size: .
J: TRBJ1-6
D: .
V: TRBV28
CDR3: CASSEGGSNSPLHF
DNA: TGTGCCAGCAGCGAGGGGGGGAGCAATTCACCCCTCCACTTT

size: .
J: TRBJ2-4
D: .
V: TRBV18
CDR3: CASSLPLAKNIQYF
DNA: TGTGCCAGCTCCCTCCCTCTAGCCAAAAACATTCAGTACTTC

size: .
J: TRBJ2-2
D: .
V: TRBV9
CDR3: CASSVASYRAGELFF
DNA: TGTGCCAGCAGCGTTGCTTCATACAGGGCCGGGGAGCTGTTTTTT

size: .
J: TRBJ1-5
D: TRBD1
V: TRBV7-2
CDR3: CASSVRQGVSQPQHF
DNA: TGTGCCAGCAGCGTACGTCAGGGGGTTAGTCAGCCCCAGCATTTT

size: .
J: TRBJ1-1
D: .
V: TRBV7-2
CDR3: CASSPGTANTEAFF
DNA: TGTGCCAGCAGCCCGGGGACGGCGAACACTGAAGCTTTCTTT

size: .
J: TRBJ2-3
D: TRBD1
V: TRBV11-2
CDR3: CASSPRQGHSTDTQYF
DNA: TGTGCCAGCAGCCCCAGACAGGGGCATAGCACAGATACGCAGTATTTT

size: .
J: TRBJ2-2
D: TRBD2
V: TRBV4-2
CDR3: CASSQGGGGRRTTGELFF
DNA: TGTGCCAGCAGCCAAGGGGGCGGCGGGAGGAGGACGACCGGGGAGCTGTTTTTT

size: once
J: TRBJ1-3
D: .
V: TRBV7-3
CDR3: CASSLVVGNTIYF
DNA: TGTGCCAGCAGCTTAGTTGTCGGGAACACCATATATTTT

size: .
J: TRBJ1-2
D: TRBD1
V: TRBV7-2
CDR3: CASSPTGGYGYTF
DNA: TGTGCCAGCAGCCCAACAGGGGGCTATGGCTACACCTTC

size: .
J: TRBJ1-6
D: .
V: TRBV5-1
CDR3: CASSLQGSSYNSPLHF
DNA: TGCGCCAGCAGCTTACAGGGAAGCTCCTATAATTCACCCCTCCACTTT

size: .
J: TRBJ1-2
D: TRBD1
V: TRBV6-5
CDR3: CASSQGGSGYGYTF
DNA: TGTGCCAGCAGCCAAGGGGGCTCTGGCTATGGCTACACCTTC

size: .
J: TRBJ2-3
D: .
V: TRBV4-3
CDR3: CASSQEGRTDTQYF
DNA: TGCGCCAGCAGCCAAGAAGGCCGCACAGATACGCAGTATTTT

size: .
J: TRBJ2-5
D: .
V: TRBV7-2
CDR3: CASSRDPQETQYF
DNA: TGTGCCAGCAGCCGGGACCCACAAGAGACCCAGTACTTC

size: .
J: TRBJ1-5
D: .
V: TRBV2
CDR3: CASSEGRGGIGNQPQHF
DNA: TGTGCCAGCAGTGAAGGGCGGGGAGGAATAGGCAATCAGCCCCAGCATTTT

size: once
J: TRBJ1-4
D: .
V: TRBV6-1
CDR3: CASSPAGGLGLFF
DNA: TGTGCCAGCAGCCCCGCCGGAGGGTTGGGACTGTTTTTT

size: .
J: TRBJ1-4
D: .
V: TRBV7-9
CDR3: CASSLEGTANEKLFF
DNA: TGTGCCAGCAGCTTAGAAGGGACGGCTAATGAAAAACTGTTTTTT

size: .
J: TRBJ1-3
D: TRBD1
V: TRBV7-9
CDR3: CASSDPRQGGNTIYF
DNA: TGTGCCAGCAGCGATCCTAGACAGGGCGGAAACACCATATATTTT

size: once
J: TRBJ2-5
D: .
V: TRBV4-3
CDR3: CASSQDREETQYF
DNA: TGCGCCAGCAGCCAAGATAGAGAGGAGACCCAGTACTTC